Presented here are 25 T cell receptor beta chains from one specimen sequenced in a study of beta chain features in type 1 diabetes. Study-level points and caveats: When Type 1 diabetes patients were examined, their TCRB CDR3s proved moderately but significantly shorter in all four CD4+ subsets.

The antigens of these receptors remain unknown. All of the isolated RNA was reverse transcribed, so expressed TCRB transcripts were sequenced. Using immunoSEQ multiplex PCR, the repertoire was profiled, and TCRdb retains in-frame clones only, with some absent. The table includes about 260,000 clones, approximately 20% detected once. The sequenced sample was naive CD4+ T cells from blood. The source of these receptors is a woman aged 35 to 49 with type 1 diabetes.

V usage is TRBV9 and J usage is TRBJ2-3; no clear D. This CDR3 contains 14 residues. The germline gives CDR1 SGDLS, CDR2 YYNGEE. Trimming shortened V by 3 bases and J by 2 bases, and 10 bases separated the two germline ends. The CDR3 protein is CASSGGGYTDTQYF. The DNA of the CDR3 is TGTGCCAGCAGCGGAGGCGGATACACAGATACGCAGTATTTT.

This clone was seen a handful of times. The chain combines TRBV4-2 with TRBJ1-1; D is perhaps TRBD1 (6 bases). The V gene lost 4 bases and the J gene lost 11 bases, with 17 bases spanning the gap. The CDR3 is 13 residues long. Germline V gives CDR1 LGHNA, CDR2 YNFKEQ. The CDR3 bases are TGTGCCAGCAGCCCCACTGACAGGAACGAGGCTTTCTTT. As protein: CASSPTDRNEAFF.

This clone was seen only a few times. Here the CDR3 DNA reads TGTGCCAGCAGCTTCCCCCGAGAGGAGACCCAGTACTTC. This encodes CASSFPREETQYF. The chain combines TRBV5-4 with TRBJ2-5, with D hard to call. V lost 2 bases and J 5 bases, leaving 10 bases between the germline ends. Germline lookup yields CDR1 SGHNT and CDR2 YYREEE (reference sequence). This CDR3 is 13 amino acids long.

This clone was detected only a few times. The chain is built from TRBV28 and TRBJ2-1; the match to TRBD2 covers 7 bases. This CDR3 has 14 residues. Per germline, CDR1 MDHEN and CDR2 SYDVKM. The V and J ends lost 6 bases and 1 base, in that order; junction bases with no gene match: 3. CDR3 loop: CASRKAGSYNEQFF. In nucleotides, the CDR3 is TGTGCCAGCAGAAAAGCGGGGTCCTACAATGAGCAGTTCTTC.

The CDR3 loop is CSATTGGLSLQETQYF. The CDR3 coding sequence is TGCAGCGCTACGACAGGGGGCCTTTCTCTTCAAGAGACCCAGTACTTC. The chain uses TRBV29-1 and TRBJ2-5, with 10 bases lining up with TRBD1. This CDR3 spans 16 amino acids. Germline loops: CDR1 SQVTM, CDR2 ANQGSEA. V lost 7 bases, J lost 2 bases, and 13 bases stayed unmatched. The whole variable domain, filled in from reference TRBV29-1 and TRBJ2-5, reads SAVISQKPSRDICQRGTSLTIQCQVDSQVTMMFWYRQQPGQSLTLIATANQGSEATYESGFVIDKFPISRPNLTFSTLTVSNMSPEDSSIYLCSATTGGLSLQETQYFGPGTRLLVL.

This clone occurred a few times. The V gene is TRBV6-1, the J gene TRBJ1-2; TRBD1 might be the D (5 bases). With 5 bases removed from V and 1 base from J, the gap between germline ends came to 14 bases. Germline V gives CDR1 MNHNS, CDR2 SASEGT. This CDR3 contains 15 residues. The CDR3 sequence is CASSSGLNLNYGYTF. CDR3 DNA sequence: TGTGCCAGCAGTTCGGGACTGAACCTTAACTATGGCTACACCTTC.

This clone was seen more than once but under ten times. The chain carries TRBV28 and TRBJ2-7; no reliable D call. CDR3 length: 14 amino acids. The V gene lost 3 bases and the J gene lost 1 base, with 10 bases spanning the gap. Per germline, CDR1 MDHEN and CDR2 SYDVKM. The CDR3 DNA is TGTGCCAGCAGTTTCCCGCCGGTTTCCTACGAGCAGTACTTC. Protein: CASSFPPVSYEQYF.

CDR3 in DNA: TGTGCCAGCACTACTGACGGGACAGAGAGGAGCTACACCTTC. It encodes CASTTDGTERSYTF. The chain has TRBV28 and TRBJ1-2; 7 bases agree with TRBD1. The CDR3 runs to 14 residues. Germline CDR1 is MDHEN and CDR2 is SYDVKM. V dropped 7 bases and J dropped 9; count of bases not matched to a gene: 14.

This clone was detected only a few times. The genes are TRBV10-3 and TRBJ1-2, with TRBD1 identical over 7 bases. This CDR3 has 13 residues. The ends lost 4 bases at V and 8 bases at J; junction bases unmatched: 7. Germline values: CDR1 ENHRY, CDR2 SYGVKD. In nucleotides, the CDR3 is TGTGCCATCAGTGGGAGCTCAGGGGGAGGCTACACCTTC. It codes for CAISGSSGGGYTF.

V usage is TRBV7-9 and J usage is TRBJ1-2; maybe TRBD1 (6 bases). V was trimmed by 5 bases and J by 4 bases, leaving 20 bases between them. The germline CDR1 and CDR2 sequences are SEHNR and FQNEAQ (reference sequence). This CDR3 comprises 16 residues. The CDR3 DNA reads TGTGCCAGCAGCACCGGCACAGGGATCGGAGGCTATGGCTACACCTTC. Protein sequence: CASSTGTGIGGYGYTF.

The chain couples TRBV5-4 to TRBJ1-1; a weak D match, TRBD1 (5 bases). The germline V and J ends were trimmed by 5 bases and 4 bases, with 15 bases remaining between them. Germline V CDR1 and CDR2: SGHNT, YYREEE (reference sequence). The CDR3 runs to 14 residues. CDR3 loop: CASRGVGGITEAFF. CDR3 nucleotides: TGTGCCAGCAGGGGGGTGGGGGGAATCACTGAAGCTTTCTTT.

V usage is TRBV19 and J usage is TRBJ1-2; tentative D call: TRBD1 (6 bases). This CDR3 contains 15 residues. Trimming stripped 9 bases from V and 4 bases from J, with 21 bases between. The germline V gene has CDR1 LNHDA and CDR2 SQIVND (reference sequence). The CDR3 protein is CASQMWDNRGYGYTF. CDR3 bases: TGTGCCAGCCAGATGTGGGACAACCGGGGCTATGGCTACACCTTC.

This clone was seen a few times. The chain links TRBV29-1 to TRBJ2-5; TRBD2 matches at 11 bases. The junction had 6 bases not matched to a gene; V was cut back by 7 bases and J by 5 bases. CDR1 SQVTM and CDR2 ANQGSEA come from the germline V gene. This CDR3 comprises 13 residues. The CDR3 sequence: CSAPLAGVETQYF. The CDR3 DNA is TGCAGCGCCCCACTAGCGGGAGTGGAGACCCAGTACTTC.

The sample holds a few counts of this clone. This rearrangement joins TRBV9 to TRBJ2-1; D remains ambiguous. This CDR3 region has 13 residues. Between the trimmed V and J ends, which lost 1 base and 5 bases, there was a span of 7 bases. The germline V gene encodes CDR1 SGDLS and CDR2 YYNGEE. The CDR3 DNA sequence: TGTGCCAGCAGCGTAAACACCAACAATGAGCAGTTCTTC. Its protein is CASSVNTNNEQFF.

This clone was found a few times. V is TRBV28 and J is TRBJ2-7; 9 bases are shared with TRBD1. After removal of 4 bases from V and 5 bases from J, the junction contained 9 bases not matched to a gene. Germline V gene sequence: CDR1 MDHEN, CDR2 SYDVKM. The CDR3 contains 15 residues. CDR3 amino acids: CASSSAGTGRDEQYF. CDR3 nucleotides: TGTGCCAGCAGTTCGGCCGGGACAGGGCGCGACGAGCAGTACTTC.

The table lists this clone with a few counts. V usage is TRBV9 and J usage is TRBJ1-5; weak D call: TRBD1 (6 bases). V was clipped by 0 bases and J by 4 bases, with 14 bases between them. CDR3 length: 16 residues. The germline CDR1 and CDR2 sequences are SGDLS and YYNGEE. The CDR3 loop reads CASSVGPSGANQPQHF. The CDR3 bases are TGTGCCAGCAGCGTAGGACCGTCAGGGGCTAATCAGCCCCAGCATTTT.

This clone was seen only a few times. This chain links TRBV7-9 with TRBJ1-1; no clear D gene. The CDR3 sequence is 13 residues long. Trimming pared 4 bases from V and 1 base from J, leaving 7 bases between. Germline-derived CDR1 and CDR2 are SEHNR and FQNEAQ (reference sequence). CDR3 sequence reads: CASSYGRNTEAFF. The CDR3 nucleotides read TGTGCCAGCAGCTACGGGAGGAACACTGAAGCTTTCTTT. Full variable domain (outside the CDR3, taken from reference TRBV7-9 and TRBJ1-1): DTGVSQNPRHKITKRGQNVTFRCDPISEHNRLYWYRQTLGQGPEFLTYFQNEAQLEKSRLLSDRFSAERPKGSFSTLEIQRTEQGDSAMYLCASSYGRNTEAFFGQGTRLTVV.

This clone occurred a few times. The chain is built from TRBV6-6 and TRBJ1-5, with D hard to call. V was trimmed by 5 bases and J by 3 bases, leaving 11 bases between them. The germline V gene encodes CDR1 MNHNY and CDR2 SVGAGI (reference sequence). The CDR3 is made up of 14 amino acids. DNA of the CDR3: TGTGCCAGCAGTCCCGACGGACTCAATCAGCCCCAGCATTTT. Translation gives CASSPDGLNQPQHF.

The chain links TRBV4-3 to TRBJ1-2; TRBD1 aligns across 7 bases. The ends lost 5 bases at V and 4 bases at J; junction bases unmatched: 7. The CDR3 runs to 14 residues. From germline, CDR1 is LGHNA and CDR2 YSLEER. The CDR3 DNA is TGCGCCAGCAGCTATAGGGACAGACCCTATGGCTACACCTTC. Amino acids: CASSYRDRPYGYTF.

This clone appeared a few times. The rearrangement uses TRBV18 and TRBJ2-3, with 10 nucleotides matching TRBD2. This CDR3 comprises 16 residues. In germline, CDR1 is KGHSH, CDR2 LQKENI. V shed 4 bases, J shed 2 bases, and the junction held 6 bases outside the gene matches. CDR3 sequence (DNA): TGTGCCAGCTCACGGACTAGCGGCCCTCTCACAGATACGCAGTATTTT. It encodes CASSRTSGPLTDTQYF.

This clone came up a few times. The gene calls are TRBV4-2 and TRBJ2-3; no clear D. Germline assignment: CDR1 LGHNA and CDR2 YNFKEQ. V gave up 1 base and J gave up 2 bases, with 13 bases separating them. This CDR3 is 16 amino acids long. Here the CDR3 DNA reads TGTGCCAGCAGCCAAGCTCCTAATGGTATCACAGATACGCAGTATTTT. Translation: CASSQAPNGITDTQYF.

The chain has TRBV7-9 and TRBJ2-5; 12 nucleotides align to TRBD2. Per germline, CDR1 SEHNR and CDR2 FQNEAQ (reference sequence). The CDR3 spans 18 residues. J gave up 1 base and V 3 bases, and 9 bases lay outside the gene matches. The CDR3 region is CASSFSASGRVSQETQYF. The CDR3 DNA reads TGTGCCAGCAGCTTTTCGGCTAGCGGGAGGGTTTCCCAAGAGACCCAGTACTTC. Using reference TRBV7-9 and TRBJ2-5 for the parts outside the CDR3, the full variable domain is DTGVSQNPRHKITKRGQNVTFRCDPISEHNRLYWYRQTLGQGPEFLTYFQNEAQLEKSRLLSDRFSAERPKGSFSTLEIQRTEQGDSAMYLCASSFSASGRVSQETQYFGPGTRLLVL.

The rearrangement uses TRBV25-1 and TRBJ2-3; maybe TRBD2 (6 bases). The CDR3 spans 15 residues. V was pared by 5 bases and J by 11 bases, with 23 bases between. Germline V gene data show CDR1 as MGHDK and CDR2 as SYGVNS. This CDR3 is CASSPPGTPGVGQYF. The DNA for the CDR3 is TGTGCCAGCAGTCCCCCCGGGACTCCCGGGGTAGGGCAGTATTTT.

This chain joins TRBV7-2 and TRBJ2-7, with a possible D match to TRBD1 (5 bases). This CDR3 has 14 residues. The germline V gene has CDR1 SGHTA and CDR2 FQGNSA. Trimming took off 1 base at V and 5 bases at J, with 12 bases between the two ends. The CDR3 DNA reads as TGTGCCAGCAGCTTAGAGTACAGGCCCCACGAGCAGTACTTC. The encoded protein is CASSLEYRPHEQYF.

CDR3 bases: TGTGCCAGCCGACAGGGCCTCTCTGGAAACACCATATATTTT. Translated: CASRQGLSGNTIYF. The V and J genes are TRBV4-2 and TRBJ1-3; 7 bases agree with TRBD1. The junction had 4 bases not matched to a gene; V was cut back by 8 bases and J by 0 bases. This CDR3 is 14 amino acids long. Germline V lookup: CDR1 LGHNA, CDR2 YNFKEQ.